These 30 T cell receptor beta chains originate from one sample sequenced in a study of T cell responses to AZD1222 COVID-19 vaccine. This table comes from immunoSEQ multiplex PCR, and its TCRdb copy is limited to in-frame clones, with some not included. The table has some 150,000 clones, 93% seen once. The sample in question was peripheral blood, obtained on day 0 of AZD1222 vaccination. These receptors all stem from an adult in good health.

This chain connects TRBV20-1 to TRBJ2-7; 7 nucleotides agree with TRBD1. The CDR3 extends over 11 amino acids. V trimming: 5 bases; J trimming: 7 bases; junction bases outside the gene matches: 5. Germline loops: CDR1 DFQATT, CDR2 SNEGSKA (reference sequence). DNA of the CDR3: TGCAGTGCTTTGACAGGGTGGGAGCAGTACTTC. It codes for CSALTGWEQYF.

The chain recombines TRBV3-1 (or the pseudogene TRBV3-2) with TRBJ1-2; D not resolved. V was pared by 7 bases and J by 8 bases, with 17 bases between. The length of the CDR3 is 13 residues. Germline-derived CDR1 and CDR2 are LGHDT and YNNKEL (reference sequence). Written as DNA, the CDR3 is TGTGCCAGCATGAATTGGGTAGATGGAGGCTACACCTTC. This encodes CASMNWVDGGYTF.

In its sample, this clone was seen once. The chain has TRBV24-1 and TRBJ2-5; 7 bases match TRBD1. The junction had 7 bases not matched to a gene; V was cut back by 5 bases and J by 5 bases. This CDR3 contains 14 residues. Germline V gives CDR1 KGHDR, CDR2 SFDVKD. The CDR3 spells CATSAGTARETQYF. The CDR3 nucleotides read TGTGCCACCAGTGCAGGGACAGCCCGGGAGACCCAGTACTTC.

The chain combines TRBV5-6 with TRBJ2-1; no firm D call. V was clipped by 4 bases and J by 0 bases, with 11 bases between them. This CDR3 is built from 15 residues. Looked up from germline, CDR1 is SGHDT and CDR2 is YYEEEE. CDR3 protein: CASSPTKSSYNEQFF. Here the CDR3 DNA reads TGTGCCAGCAGCCCCACCAAAAGCTCCTACAATGAGCAGTTCTTC.

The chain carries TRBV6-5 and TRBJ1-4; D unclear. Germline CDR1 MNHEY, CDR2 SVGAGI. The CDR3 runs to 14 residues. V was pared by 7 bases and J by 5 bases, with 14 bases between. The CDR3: CASMLGVENEKLFF. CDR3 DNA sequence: TGTGCCAGCATGCTCGGGGTAGAGAATGAAAAACTGTTTTTT.

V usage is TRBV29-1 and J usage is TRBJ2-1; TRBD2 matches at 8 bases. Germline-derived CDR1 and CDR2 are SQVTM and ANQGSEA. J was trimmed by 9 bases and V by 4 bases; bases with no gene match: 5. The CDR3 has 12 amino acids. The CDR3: CSVVGREGEQFF. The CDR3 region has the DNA TGCAGCGTTGTAGGTCGGGAGGGTGAGCAGTTCTTC.

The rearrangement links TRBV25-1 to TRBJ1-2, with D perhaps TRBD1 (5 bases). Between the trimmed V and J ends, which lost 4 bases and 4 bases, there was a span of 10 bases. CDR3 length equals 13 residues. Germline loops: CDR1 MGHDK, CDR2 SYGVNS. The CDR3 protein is CASSGSQGYGYTF. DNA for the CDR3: TGTGCCAGCAGTGGGAGCCAGGGCTATGGCTACACCTTC.

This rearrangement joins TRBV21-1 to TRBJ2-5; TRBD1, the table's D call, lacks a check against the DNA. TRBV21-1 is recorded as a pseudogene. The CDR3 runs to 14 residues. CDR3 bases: TGTGCCAGCGGGGATGGACAGTTCCAAGAGACCCAGTACTTC. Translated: CASGDGQFQETQYF.

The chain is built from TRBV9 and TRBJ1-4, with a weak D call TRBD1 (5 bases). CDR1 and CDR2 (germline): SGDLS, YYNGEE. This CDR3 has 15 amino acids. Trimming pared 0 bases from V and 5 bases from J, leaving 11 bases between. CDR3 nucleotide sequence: TGTGCCAGCAGCGTAGAAGGGGTAGAGAATGAAAAACTGTTTTTT. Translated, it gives CASSVEGVENEKLFF. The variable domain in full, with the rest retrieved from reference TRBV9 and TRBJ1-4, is DSGVTQTPKHLITATGQRVTLRCSPRSGDLSVYWYQQSLDQGLQFLIQYYNGEERAKGNILERFSAQQFPDLHSELNLSSLELGDSALYFCASSVEGVENEKLFFGSGTQLSVL.

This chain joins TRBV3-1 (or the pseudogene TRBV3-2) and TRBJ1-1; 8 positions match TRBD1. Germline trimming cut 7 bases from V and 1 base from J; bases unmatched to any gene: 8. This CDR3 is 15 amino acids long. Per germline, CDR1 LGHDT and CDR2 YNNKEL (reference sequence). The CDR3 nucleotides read TGTGCCAGCACCCACCAGGGGGCCAGGAACACTGAAGCTTTCTTT. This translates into CASTHQGARNTEAFF.

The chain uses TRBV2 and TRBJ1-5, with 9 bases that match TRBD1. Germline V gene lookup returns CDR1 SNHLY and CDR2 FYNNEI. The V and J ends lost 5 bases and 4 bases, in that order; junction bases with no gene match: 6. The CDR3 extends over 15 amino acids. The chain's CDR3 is CASSRTGVGNQPQHF. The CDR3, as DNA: TGTGCCAGCAGTCGGACAGGGGTCGGTAATCAGCCCCAGCATTTT.

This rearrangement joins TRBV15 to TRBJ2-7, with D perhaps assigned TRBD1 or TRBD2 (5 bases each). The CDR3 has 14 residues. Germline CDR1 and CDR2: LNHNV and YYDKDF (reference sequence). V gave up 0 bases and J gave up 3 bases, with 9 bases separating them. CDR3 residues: CATSRDPRGYEQYF. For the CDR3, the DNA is TGTGCCACCAGCAGAGATCCGAGGGGCTACGAGCAGTACTTC.

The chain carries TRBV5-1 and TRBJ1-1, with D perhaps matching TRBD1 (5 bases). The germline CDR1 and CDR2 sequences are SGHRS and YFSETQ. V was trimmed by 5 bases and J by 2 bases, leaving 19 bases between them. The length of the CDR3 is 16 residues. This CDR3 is CASSPGALLVNTEAFF. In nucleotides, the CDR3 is TGCGCCAGCAGTCCTGGGGCTCTTCTTGTAAACACTGAAGCTTTCTTT.

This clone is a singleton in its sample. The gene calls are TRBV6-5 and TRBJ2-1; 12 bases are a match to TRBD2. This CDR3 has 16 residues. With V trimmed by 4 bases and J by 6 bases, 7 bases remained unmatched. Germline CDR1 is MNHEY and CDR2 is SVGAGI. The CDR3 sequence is CASSFPSGRALNEQFF. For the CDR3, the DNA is TGTGCCAGCAGTTTCCCTAGCGGGAGGGCCCTCAATGAGCAGTTCTTC.

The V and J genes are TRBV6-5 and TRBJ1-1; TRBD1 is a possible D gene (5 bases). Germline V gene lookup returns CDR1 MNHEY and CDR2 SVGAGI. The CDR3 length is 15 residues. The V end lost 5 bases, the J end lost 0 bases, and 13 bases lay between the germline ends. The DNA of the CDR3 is TGTGCCAGCAGTAGATTAACAGGTATGAACACTGAAGCTTTCTTT. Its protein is CASSRLTGMNTEAFF.

CDR3 sequence reads: CASSNTGTGGSDTQYF. The CDR3 coding sequence is TGCGCCAGCAGCAACACCGGGACAGGGGGCTCAGATACGCAGTATTTT. This rearrangement joins TRBV5-1 to TRBJ2-3, with 12 bases identical to TRBD1. The germline gives CDR1 SGHRS, CDR2 YFSETQ. This CDR3 contains 16 residues. The ends lost 4 bases at V and 4 bases at J; junction bases unmatched: 7.

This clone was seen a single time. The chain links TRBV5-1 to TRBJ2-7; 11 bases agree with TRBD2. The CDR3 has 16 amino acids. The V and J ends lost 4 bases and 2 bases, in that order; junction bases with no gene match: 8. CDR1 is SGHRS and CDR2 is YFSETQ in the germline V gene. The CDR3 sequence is CASSIDSGRATYEQYF. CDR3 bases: TGCGCCAGCAGCATAGATAGCGGGAGGGCCACCTACGAGCAGTACTTC.

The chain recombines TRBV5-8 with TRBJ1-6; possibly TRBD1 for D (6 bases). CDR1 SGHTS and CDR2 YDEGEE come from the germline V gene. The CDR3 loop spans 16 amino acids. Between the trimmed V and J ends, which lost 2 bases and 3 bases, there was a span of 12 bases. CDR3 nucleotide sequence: TGTGCCAGCAGCTTTGTCAAGGGGGACTATAATTCACCCCTCCACTTT. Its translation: CASSFVKGDYNSPLHF. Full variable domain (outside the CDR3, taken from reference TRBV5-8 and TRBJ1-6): EAGVTQSPTHLIKTRGQQATLRCSPISGHTSVYWYQQALGLGLQFLLWYDEGEERNRGNFPPRFSGRQFPNYSSELNVNALELEDSALYLCASSFVKGDYNSPLHFGNGTRLTVT.

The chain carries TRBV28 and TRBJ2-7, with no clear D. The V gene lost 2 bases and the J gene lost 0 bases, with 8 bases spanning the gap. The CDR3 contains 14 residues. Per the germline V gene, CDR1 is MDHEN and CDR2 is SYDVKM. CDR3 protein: CASSLVESSYEQYF. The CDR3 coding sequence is TGTGCCAGCAGTTTAGTTGAGAGCTCCTACGAGCAGTACTTC.

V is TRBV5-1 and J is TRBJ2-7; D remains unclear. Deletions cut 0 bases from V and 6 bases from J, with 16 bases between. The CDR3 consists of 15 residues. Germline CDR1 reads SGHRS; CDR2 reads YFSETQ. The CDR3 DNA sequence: TGCGCCAGCAGCTTGGTAATCAGCGTGGACGGCGAGCAGTACTTC. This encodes CASSLVISVDGEQYF.

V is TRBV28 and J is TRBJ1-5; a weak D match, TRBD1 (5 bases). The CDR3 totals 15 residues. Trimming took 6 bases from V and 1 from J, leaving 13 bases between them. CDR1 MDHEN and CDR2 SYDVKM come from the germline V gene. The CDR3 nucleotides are TGTGCCAGCAGCCCAGGGCAGCAGAGCAATCAGCCCCAGCATTTT. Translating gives CASSPGQQSNQPQHF.

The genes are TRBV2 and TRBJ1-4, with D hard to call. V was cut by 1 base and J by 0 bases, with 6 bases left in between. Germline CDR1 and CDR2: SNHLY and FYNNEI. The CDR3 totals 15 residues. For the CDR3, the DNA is TGTGCCAGCAGTGAAGAGGCCGCAACTAATGAAAAACTGTTTTTT. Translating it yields CASSEEAATNEKLFF.

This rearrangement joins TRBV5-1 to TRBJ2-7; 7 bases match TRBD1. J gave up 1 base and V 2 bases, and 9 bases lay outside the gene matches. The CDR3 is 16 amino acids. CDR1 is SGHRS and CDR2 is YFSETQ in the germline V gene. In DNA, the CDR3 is TGCGCCAGCAGCTTATTTACCGGGACAGTATCCTACGAGCAGTACTTC. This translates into CASSLFTGTVSYEQYF.

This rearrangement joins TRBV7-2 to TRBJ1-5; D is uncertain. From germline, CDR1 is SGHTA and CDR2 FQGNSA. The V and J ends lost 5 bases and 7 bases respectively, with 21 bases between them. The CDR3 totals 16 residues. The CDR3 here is CASSPPPGRSGQPQHF. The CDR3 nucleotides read TGTGCCAGCAGCCCGCCCCCCGGACGTTCTGGACAGCCCCAGCATTTT.

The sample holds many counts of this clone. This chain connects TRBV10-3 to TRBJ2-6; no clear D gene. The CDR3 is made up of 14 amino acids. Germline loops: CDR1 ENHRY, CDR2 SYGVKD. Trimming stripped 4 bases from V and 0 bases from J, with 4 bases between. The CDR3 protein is CAISGGSGANVLTF. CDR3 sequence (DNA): TGTGCCATCAGTGGGGGCTCTGGGGCCAACGTCCTGACTTTC.

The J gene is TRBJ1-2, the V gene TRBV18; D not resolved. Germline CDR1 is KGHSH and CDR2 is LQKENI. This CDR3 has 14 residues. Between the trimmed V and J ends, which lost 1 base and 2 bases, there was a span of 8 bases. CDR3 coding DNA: TGTGCCAGCTCACCACTGAGCGGGAACTATGGCTACACCTTC. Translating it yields CASSPLSGNYGYTF.

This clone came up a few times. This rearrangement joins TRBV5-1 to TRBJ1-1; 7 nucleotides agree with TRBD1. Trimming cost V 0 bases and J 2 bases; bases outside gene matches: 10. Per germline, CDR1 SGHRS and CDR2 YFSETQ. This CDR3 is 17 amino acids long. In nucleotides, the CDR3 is TGCGCCAGCAGCTTGGACACGTCGGGACAGCGAAACACTGAAGCTTTCTTT. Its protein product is CASSLDTSGQRNTEAFF.

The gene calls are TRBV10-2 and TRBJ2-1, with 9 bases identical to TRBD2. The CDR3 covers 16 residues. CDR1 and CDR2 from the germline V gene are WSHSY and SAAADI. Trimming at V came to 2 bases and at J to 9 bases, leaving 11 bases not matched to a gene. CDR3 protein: CASSESILGGRGEQFF. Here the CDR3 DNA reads TGCGCCAGCAGTGAGAGTATCCTCGGCGGGAGGGGTGAGCAGTTCTTC.

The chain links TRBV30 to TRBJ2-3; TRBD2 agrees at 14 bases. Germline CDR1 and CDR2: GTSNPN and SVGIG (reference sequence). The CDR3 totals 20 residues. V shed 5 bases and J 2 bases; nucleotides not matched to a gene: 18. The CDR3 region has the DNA TGTGCCTGGGGAACTGGGCTGACTAGCGGGAGGGCCGTTACCACAGATACGCAGTATTTT. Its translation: CAWGTGLTSGRAVTTDTQYF. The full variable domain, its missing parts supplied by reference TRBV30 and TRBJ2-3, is SQTIHQWPATLVQPVGSPLSLECTVEGTSNPNLYWYRQAAGRGLQLLFYSVGIGQISSEVPQNLSASRPQDRQFILSSKKLLLSDSGFYLCAWGTGLTSGRAVTTDTQYFGPGTRLTVL.

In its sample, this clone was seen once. The CDR3 bases are TGTGCCAGCGGACTTACCGGGACAGGCTCCTACGAGCAGTACTTC. It encodes CASGLTGTGSYEQYF. The V call is TRBV28, the J call TRBJ2-7, with TRBD1 identical over 8 bases. V shed 8 bases and J 0 bases; nucleotides not matched to a gene: 9. This CDR3 region has 15 residues. Germline V CDR1 and CDR2: MDHEN, SYDVKM.